The 22 T cell receptor beta chains below come from one sample, sequenced in a study of T cells in Graves' hyperthyroidism and ophthalmopathy. Amplification yielded TCR beta CDR3 regions, with RNA transcripts as the source. The HTBI primer set drove a first-round RT-PCR of the TCR CDR3. From the multiplex PCR reads, TCRdb called clonotypes with MiXCR, one entry per CDR3 protein. In the table there are approximately 510,000 distinct CDR3 sequences, roughly 45% of which are singletons. The source material was peripheral blood or thyroid tissue (not recorded which). The receptors come from an adult woman with Graves' disease, either hyperthyroidism or ophthalmopathy (not recorded which).

This clonotype appeared a few times. V and J are TRBV29-1 and TRBJ2-3; D unclear. The ends were cut back, 7 bases at V and 4 bases at J, with 12 bases in the middle. The CDR3 covers 12 residues. Looked up from germline, CDR1 is SQVTM and CDR2 is ANQGSEA. This CDR3 is CSARLSADTQYF. The CDR3 region has the DNA TGCAGCGCAAGGCTGTCGGCAGATACGCAGTATTTT.

The chain couples TRBV29-1 to TRBJ2-7, with TRBD1 identical over 10 bases. Germline loops: CDR1 SQVTM, CDR2 ANQGSEA. After removal of 1 base from V and 4 bases from J, the junction contained 4 bases not matched to a gene. This CDR3 is built from 14 residues. The CDR3 nucleotides read TGCAGCGTTGAAGGGGGACAGGGGAATTACGAGCAGTACTTC. Its protein product is CSVEGGQGNYEQYF.

The V and J genes are TRBV7-9 and TRBJ2-7; 10 nucleotides align to TRBD2. Germline V gene lookup returns CDR1 SEHNR and CDR2 FQNEAQ (reference sequence). The CDR3 totals 16 residues. The trim removed 5 bases at V and 5 bases at J, leaving 12 bases unmatched. The DNA of the CDR3 is TGTGCCAGCAGCCAAGAACCCCTAGCGGGAGTTCACGAGCAGTACGTC. Amino acid sequence: CASSQEPLAGVHEQYV.

This clonotype was picked up a small number of times. This rearrangement joins TRBV2 to TRBJ1-5; D is undetermined. The ends were cut back, 8 bases at V and 5 bases at J, with 10 bases in the middle. The CDR3 sequence is 12 residues long. The germline V gene encodes CDR1 SNHLY and CDR2 FYNNEI. CDR3 sequence (DNA): TGTGCCAGCCGGGGTTCTGATCAGCCCCAGCATTTT. Protein product: CASRGSDQPQHF.

This clonotype was seen ten or more times. The chain has TRBV10-3 and TRBJ1-1; D unresolved. This CDR3 has 14 residues. Trimming pared 6 bases from V and 0 bases from J, leaving 11 bases between. Germline CDR1 reads ENHRY; CDR2 reads SYGVKD. In nucleotides, the CDR3 is TGTGCCATCAGCCCTTACGGGATGAACACTGAAGCTTTCTTT. It encodes CAISPYGMNTEAFF.

This clonotype has just one count. The chain employs TRBV2 and TRBJ1-2, with TRBD1 as a possible D gene (6 bases). This CDR3 spans 15 amino acids. Germline loops: CDR1 SNHLY, CDR2 FYNNEI. Trimming took 6 bases from V and 6 from J, leaving 20 bases between them. In nucleotides, the CDR3 is TGTGCCAGCAGCCCGATCAGGGGCGGCTCCAATGGCTACACCTTC. It codes for CASSPIRGGSNGYTF.

This clonotype has a handful of counts. J is TRBJ1-1 and V is TRBV10-3; D may be TRBD1 (5 bases). V was cut by 4 bases and J by 4 bases, with 22 bases left in between. Germline CDR1 reads ENHRY; CDR2 reads SYGVKD. The CDR3 consists of 17 residues. This CDR3 reads CAISGGFEAGTATEAFF. Here the CDR3 DNA reads TGTGCCATCAGTGGGGGTTTCGAGGCAGGGACGGCCACTGAAGCTTTCTTT.

The CDR3 DNA is TGCAGTGCTAGTCCGCACGTTAACTACGAGCAGTACTTC. Its translation: CSASPHVNYEQYF. The V gene is TRBV20-1, the J gene TRBJ2-7; D gene uncertain. This CDR3 is 13 amino acids long. Germline CDR1 reads DFQATT; CDR2 reads SNEGSKA (reference sequence). Trimming cost V 3 bases and J 3 bases, with 12 bases left between them.

This clonotype was detected only once. This chain joins TRBV29-1 and TRBJ2-7; possible D gene TRBD2, 6 bases. The CDR3 spans 14 residues. The germline V gene encodes CDR1 SQVTM and CDR2 ANQGSEA. The V end lost 7 bases, the J end lost 0 bases, and 16 bases lay between the germline ends. The CDR3 DNA reads as TGCAGCGCCGCCGGGTGGAGGGGCTCCTACGAGCAGTACTTC. Translated, it gives CSAAGWRGSYEQYF.

The V and J genes are TRBV5-1 and TRBJ1-4; D gene ambiguous. Germline CDR1 and CDR2: SGHRS and YFSETQ. V shed 7 bases and J shed 0 bases, with 10 bases lying between them. The CDR3 runs to 14 residues. CDR3 DNA: TGCGCCAGCCGAGCAACCGCAACTAATGAAAAACTGTTTTTT. Translation: CASRATATNEKLFF. Looking up the rest from reference TRBV5-1 and TRBJ1-4 gives the full variable domain: KAGVTQTPRYLIKTRGQQVTLSCSPISGHRSVSWYQQTPGQGLQFLFEYFSETQRNKGNFPGRFSGRQFSNSRSEMNVSTLELGDSALYLCASRATATNEKLFFGSGTQLSVL.

J is TRBJ2-5 and V is TRBV15; D might be TRBD1 or TRBD2, each matching 6 bases. Per the germline V gene, CDR1 is LNHNV and CDR2 is YYDKDF (reference sequence). V lost 11 bases and J lost 5, with 27 bases in between. The CDR3 is 16 residues long. The CDR3, as DNA: TGTGCCTCAGGCGGCCGGAGTGGGGGGCACAGCGAGACCCAGTACTTC. Translation gives CASGGRSGGHSETQYF.

This clonotype has just a few counts. J is TRBJ2-2 and V is TRBV6-1, with unresolved D. The germline CDR1 and CDR2 sequences are MNHNS and SASEGT. The V gene lost 6 bases and the J gene lost 4 bases, with 9 bases spanning the gap. This CDR3 spans 13 amino acids. Here the CDR3 DNA reads TGTGCCAGCAGCCCAGCCGTCACCGGGGAGCTGTTTTTT. Protein product: CASSPAVTGELFF.

A remark on this clonotype: This sequence may be a read error, since a much larger clone differs from it by one base. V gene TRBV29-1 combines with J gene TRBJ2-7; D ambiguous. Germline CDR1 and CDR2: SQVTM and ANQGSEA. This CDR3 region has 13 residues. The CDR3, as DNA: TGCATTGCTACGAAACGCCGTACCTACGAGCAGTACTTC. Translation gives CIATKRRTYEQYF.

The J gene is TRBJ1-3, the V gene TRBV10-2; TRBD1 aligns across 9 bases. This CDR3 is 15 amino acids long. The ends lost 6 bases at V and 3 bases at J; junction bases unmatched: 6. Germline CDR1 reads WSHSY; CDR2 reads SAAADI. The CDR3 sequence is CASREQGAGGNTIYF. The CDR3 region has the DNA TGCGCCAGCAGGGAACAGGGGGCTGGTGGAAACACCATATATTTT.

The chain combines TRBV2 with TRBJ2-3; TRBD2 is a possible D gene (6 bases). The CDR3 spans 14 residues. Germline V CDR1 and CDR2: SNHLY, FYNNEI. V shed 8 bases and J shed 1 base, with 13 bases lying between them. CDR3 sequence (DNA): TGTGCCAGCCGGACGACTAGTGGCACAGATACGCAGTATTTT. Translated: CASRTTSGTDTQYF.

V is TRBV20-1 and J is TRBJ1-4; TRBD1 is a possible D gene (6 bases). This CDR3 is 18 amino acids long. Germline CDR1 is DFQATT and CDR2 is SNEGSKA (reference sequence). With 3 bases removed from V and 0 bases from J, the gap between germline ends came to 20 bases. The chain's CDR3 is CSASRGDGTLTTNEKLFF. The CDR3 DNA reads TGCAGTGCTAGTAGAGGAGACGGGACATTGACAACTAATGAAAAACTGTTTTTT.

This clonotype was seen only once. One junction end disagrees with the germline gene, perhaps due to a read error. DNA of the CDR3: TGTGCCACCTCTGGGGCAGGTGAGCAGCCCCGGCATTTT. Its translation: CATSGAGEQPRHF. This chain links TRBV24-1 with TRBJ1-5; D is possibly TRBD1 (5 bases). CDR1 and CDR2 from the germline V gene are KGHDR and SFDVKD. This CDR3 has 13 amino acids.

This clonotype was found many times. Here the CDR3 reads CASSWDLTYEQYF. CDR3 sequence (DNA): TGCGCCAGCAGCTGGGACTTGACCTACGAGCAGTACTTC. The chain joins TRBV5-1 to TRBJ2-7; D possibly corresponds to TRBD2 (6 bases). V gave up 3 bases and J gave up 2 bases, with 9 bases separating them. CDR3 length: 13 residues. Germline assignment: CDR1 SGHRS and CDR2 YFSETQ.

The V and J genes are TRBV20-1 and TRBJ2-2, with TRBD1 matching over 11 bases. Germline CDR1 reads DFQATT; CDR2 reads SNEGSKA (reference sequence). The CDR3 has 18 residues. J gave up 6 bases and V 2 bases, and 14 bases lay outside the gene matches. Written as DNA, the CDR3 is TGCAGTGCTAGACCACCTCGTGCGGGACAGGGGGTCGCCGGGGAGCTGTTTTTT. This translates into CSARPPRAGQGVAGELFF.

The rearrangement links TRBV10-3 to TRBJ2-5; the D gene is possibly TRBD2 (6 bases). Germline CDR1 reads ENHRY; CDR2 reads SYGVKD. This CDR3 region has 12 residues. This chain's CDR3 is CAGTPSVETQYF. The CDR3 DNA sequence: TGTGCTGGGACTCCCTCAGTGGAGACCCAGTACTTC.

The rearrangement links TRBV28 to TRBJ1-2; a weak D match, TRBD1 (5 bases). The CDR3 runs to 14 residues. Between the trimmed V and J ends, which lost 2 bases and 2 bases, there was a span of 9 bases. Germline-derived CDR1 and CDR2 are MDHEN and SYDVKM. CDR3 amino acids: CASSLLAGNYGYTF. The CDR3 region has the DNA TGTGCCAGCAGTTTACTGGCAGGGAACTATGGCTACACCTTC.

This clonotype was seen repeatedly, ten times or more. The chain has TRBV15 and TRBJ1-1; tentatively, D is TRBD1 (6 bases). V lost 4 bases and J 5 bases, leaving 14 bases between the germline ends. Germline loops: CDR1 LNHNV, CDR2 YYDKDF (reference sequence). CDR3 length equals 14 residues. The CDR3 DNA sequence: TGTGCCACCAGCACAAACAGGGTAGTTACTGAAGCTTTCTTT. This encodes CATSTNRVVTEAFF.